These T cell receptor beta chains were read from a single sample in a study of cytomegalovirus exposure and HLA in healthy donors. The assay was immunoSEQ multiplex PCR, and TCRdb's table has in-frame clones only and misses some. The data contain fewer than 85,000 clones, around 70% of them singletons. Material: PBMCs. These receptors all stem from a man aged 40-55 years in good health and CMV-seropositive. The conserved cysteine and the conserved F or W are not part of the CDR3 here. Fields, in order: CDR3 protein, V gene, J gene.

ASSLMAGGILYEQY,TRBV27,TRBJ2-7
ASSASSTGGQETQY,TRBV9,TRBJ2-5
ASSLGQGGEQY,TRBV11-3,TRBJ2-7
ASSGTSGGANEQF,TRBV5-8,TRBJ2-1
ASSPRRNTEAF,TRBV7-8,TRBJ1-1
ASSEGAGLQETQY,TRBV10-2,TRBJ2-5
ASGRAGGQETQY,TRBV10-3,TRBJ2-5
ASSLVPQETQY,TRBV7-2,TRBJ2-5
ASSHRDYSGTDTQY,TRBV7-9,TRBJ2-3
ASSGEVRAF,TRBV28,TRBJ1-1
ASTRTSSNTEAF,TRBV2,TRBJ1-1
ASSLDRTSGTTQY,TRBV7-2,TRBJ2-3
ASIGLGQGAFGYT,TRBV6-6,TRBJ1-2
ASSLRQGNSPLH,TRBV27,TRBJ1-6
ASSQSTGMSEAF,TRBV18,TRBJ1-1
ASSRNRNTEAF,TRBV5-1,TRBJ1-1
ATSRDTGRDATEAF,TRBV15,TRBJ1-1
ASSLGEIGRNEQF,TRBV11-3,TRBJ2-1
ASSLYFGDRDSYEQY,TRBV28,TRBJ2-7